The 28 T cell receptor beta chains given below trace back to one sample, sequenced in a study of blood T cell repertoires in COVID-19. Profiled with immunoSEQ multiplex PCR; TCRdb holds only in-frame clones, not every one. In the table there are about 200,000 clones, around 81% of which are singletons. The sequenced sample consisted of peripheral blood. These receptors all stem from a human donor in a cohort sampled during active COVID-19.

The gene calls are TRBV5-1 and TRBJ2-2; 7 bases line up with TRBD2. The CDR3 totals 14 residues. CDR1 is SGHRS, CDR2 YFSETQ, per germline. V shed 3 bases and J 3 bases; nucleotides not matched to a gene: 2. CDR3 in DNA: TGCGCCAGCAGCTGGGGAGGGGACACCGGGGAGCTGTTTTTT. Residues: CASSWGGDTGELFF.

The rearrangement uses TRBV5-1 and TRBJ1-2; TRBD1 aligns across 7 bases. CDR3 length: 14 amino acids. Unmatched junction bases numbered 4, after V lost 1 base and J lost 4 bases. Per germline, CDR1 SGHRS and CDR2 YFSETQ. Here the CDR3 reads CASSLSQGGYGYTF. In DNA, the CDR3 is TGCGCCAGCAGCTTGAGCCAGGGGGGCTATGGCTACACCTTC.

J is TRBJ1-1 and V is TRBV28, with 8 nucleotides matching TRBD1. Trimming took 2 bases from V and 0 from J; bases not matched to a gene: 8. This CDR3 has 17 amino acids. Germline V gives CDR1 MDHEN, CDR2 SYDVKM. CDR3 nucleotide sequence: TGTGCCAGCAGTTTACCACAGGGGGGTACTATGAACACTGAAGCTTTCTTT. Protein product: CASSLPQGGTMNTEAFF.

For this clone: Other nucleotide sequences in the sample specify the same CDR3. This rearrangement joins TRBV3-1 (or the pseudogene TRBV3-2) to TRBJ2-7; D gene unclear. The germline V and J ends were trimmed by 1 base and 6 bases, with 4 bases remaining between them. This CDR3 is 11 amino acids long. Germline CDR1 reads LGHDT; CDR2 reads YNNKEL (reference sequence). CDR3 coding DNA: TGTGCCAGCAGCCAAGCGGGCGAGCAGTACTTC. Translating gives CASSQAGEQYF.

The chain has TRBV24-1 and TRBJ2-1; 7 bases are a match to TRBD1. Germline lookup yields CDR1 KGHDR and CDR2 SFDVKD. The trim removed 0 bases at V and 6 bases at J, leaving 1 base unmatched. The CDR3 has 14 amino acids. The CDR3 here is CATSDLTGVNEQFF. In nucleotides, the CDR3 is TGTGCCACCAGTGATTTGACAGGGGTCAATGAGCAGTTCTTC.

The J gene is TRBJ2-1, the V gene TRBV19; tentatively, D is TRBD1 (6 bases). Germline V CDR1 and CDR2: LNHDA, SQIVND (reference sequence). Trimming pared 3 bases from V and 3 bases from J, leaving 18 bases between. This CDR3 has 17 amino acids. DNA for the CDR3: TGTGCCAGTAGTATCTCGCCAGGGGCCCGGGGCTACAATGAGCAGTTCTTC. It is translated as CASSISPGARGYNEQFF. Full variable domain (missing parts from reference TRBV19 and TRBJ2-1): DGGITQSPKYLFRKEGQNVTLSCEQNLNHDAMYWYRQDPGQGLRLIYYSQIVNDFQKGDIAEGYSVSREKKESFPLTVTSAQKNPTAFYLCASSISPGARGYNEQFFGPGTRLTVL.

The CDR3 protein is CASSNQGIPNEKLFF. The CDR3 region has the DNA TGTGCCAGCAGCAACCAGGGGATACCAAATGAAAAACTGTTTTTT. The V gene is TRBV7-9, the J gene TRBJ1-4, with TRBD1 as a possible D gene (6 bases). This CDR3 contains 15 residues. V was pared by 5 bases and J by 5 bases, with 15 bases between. Germline CDR1 reads SEHNR; CDR2 reads FQNEAQ (reference sequence).

This rearrangement joins TRBV5-1 to TRBJ2-7; 7 bases fit TRBD2. Per the germline V gene, CDR1 is SGHRS and CDR2 is YFSETQ. V gave up 4 bases and J gave up 3 bases; unmatched junction bases: 10. The CDR3 covers 15 residues. Here the CDR3 DNA reads TGCGCCAGCAGCCCGAACGAGGGAGGGTACTACGAGCAGTACTTC. Its protein is CASSPNEGGYYEQYF.

The chain links TRBV5-6 to TRBJ2-5; 7 positions match TRBD1. The CDR3 runs to 14 residues. The V gene end was trimmed by 2 bases and the J gene end by 7 bases; junction bases not matched to a gene: 8. Germline-derived CDR1 and CDR2 are SGHDT and YYEEEE. CDR3 amino acids: CASSFRTGGVTQYF. CDR3 DNA: TGTGCCAGCAGCTTCCGGACAGGAGGCGTGACCCAGTACTTC.

In this sample, this clone turned up a few times. This chain joins TRBV7-9 and TRBJ2-1; 13 bases map to TRBD2. Germline CDR1 and CDR2: SEHNR and FQNEAQ (reference sequence). The length of the CDR3 is 18 residues. J gave up 2 bases and V 5 bases, and 9 bases lay outside the gene matches. CDR3 amino acids: CASSPLLAGGSPYNEQFF. In DNA, the CDR3 is TGTGCCAGCAGCCCCCTACTAGCGGGGGGGTCCCCCTACAATGAGCAGTTCTTC.

The chain combines TRBV4-1 with TRBJ2-7; D remains ambiguous. This CDR3 contains 16 residues. The germline V gene encodes CDR1 MGHRA and CDR2 YSYEKL. Deletions cut 0 bases from V and 5 bases from J, with 17 bases between. CDR3 protein: CASSQEGLASWNEQYF. In DNA form, the CDR3 reads TGCGCCAGCAGCCAAGAAGGCTTGGCTAGTTGGAACGAGCAGTACTTC.

The V call is TRBV18, the J call TRBJ2-1; 7 bases match TRBD2. Unmatched junction bases numbered 9, after V lost 4 bases and J lost 6 bases. The CDR3 runs 15 residues. Germline V gene lookup returns CDR1 KGHSH and CDR2 LQKENI. The CDR3: CASSLAGDPGNEQFF. As DNA, the CDR3 is TGTGCCAGCTCACTTGCGGGAGACCCTGGCAATGAGCAGTTCTTC.

The chain is built from TRBV3-1 (or the pseudogene TRBV3-2) and TRBJ2-4; 13 positions match TRBD2. The CDR3 contains 18 residues. Germline V gene sequence: CDR1 LGHDT, CDR2 YNNKEL (reference sequence). With 7 bases clipped from V and 5 bases from J, the junction kept 14 bases outside the gene matches. The CDR3 protein is CASTLNGTSGRGQNIQYF. CDR3 DNA: TGTGCCAGCACGTTAAATGGTACTAGCGGGAGGGGACAAAACATTCAGTACTTC.

The chain carries TRBV28 and TRBJ2-3; 10 bases align to TRBD1. J was trimmed by 2 bases and V by 6 bases; bases with no gene match: 5. The CDR3 is made up of 15 amino acids. The germline CDR1 and CDR2 sequences are MDHEN and SYDVKM. The CDR3: CASSLDRGPTDTQYF. The CDR3 bases are TGTGCCAGCAGCTTAGACAGGGGGCCCACAGATACGCAGTATTTT.

The genes are TRBV12-3 or TRBV12-4 and TRBJ2-7; 7 nucleotides align to TRBD1. Trimming at V came to 6 bases and at J to 2 bases, leaving 4 bases not matched to a gene. The CDR3 runs to 13 residues. The CDR3 spells CASSRQGTYEQYF. In DNA form, the CDR3 reads TGTGCCAGCAGCCGACAGGGAACCTACGAGCAGTACTTC.

The chain carries TRBV7-8 and TRBJ1-6; 8 nucleotides match TRBD1. V dropped 5 bases and J dropped 4; count of bases not matched to a gene: 4. Germline CDR1 SGHVS, CDR2 FQNEAQ. The CDR3 runs to 15 residues. The CDR3: CASSLTGAYNSPLHF. DNA for the CDR3: TGTGCCAGCAGCCTGACAGGGGCTTATAATTCACCCCTCCACTTT.

This clone came up many times. The chain combines TRBV3-1 (or the pseudogene TRBV3-2) with TRBJ2-7, with a weak D call TRBD1 (5 bases). The length of the CDR3 is 14 residues. Trimming left V 0 bases short and J 6 bases short, with 12 bases between. The germline V gene encodes CDR1 LGHDT and CDR2 YNNKEL (reference sequence). For the CDR3, the DNA is TGTGCCAGCAGCCAAGATGCATCGACAGTCGAGCAGTACTTC. It encodes CASSQDASTVEQYF.

The chain is built from TRBV6-5 and TRBJ2-7, with TRBD2 identical over 10 bases. Germline V gene data show CDR1 as MNHEY and CDR2 as SVGAGI. The CDR3 is 15 residues long. After removal of 6 bases from V and 1 base from J, the junction contained 6 bases not matched to a gene. This CDR3 reads CASRSIAGGSYEQYF. CDR3 nucleotide sequence: TGTGCCAGCAGAAGCATAGCGGGAGGATCCTACGAGCAGTACTTC.

The chain links TRBV18 to TRBJ1-6, with a weak D call TRBD1 (5 bases). Germline CDR1 and CDR2: KGHSH and LQKENI. The CDR3 runs 17 residues. Trimming took off 3 bases at V and 0 bases at J, with 12 bases between the two ends. In DNA form, the CDR3 reads TGTGCCAGCTCACCGCGACAGTCAAGCTCCTATAATTCACCCCTCCACTTT. The encoded protein is CASSPRQSSSYNSPLHF.

The CDR3 region is CASSPTRDSSYEQYF. CDR3 nucleotide sequence: TGTGCCAGCAGTCCTACCCGGGACAGCTCCTACGAGCAGTACTTC. The rearrangement links TRBV7-9 to TRBJ2-7; 7 nucleotides align to TRBD1. CDR1 and CDR2 (germline): SEHNR, FQNEAQ (reference sequence). The junction had 8 bases not matched to a gene; V was cut back by 6 bases and J by 0 bases. This CDR3 comprises 15 residues. The full variable domain, with the rest looked up from reference TRBV7-9 and TRBJ2-7, is DTGVSQNPRHKITKRGQNVTFRCDPISEHNRLYWYRQTLGQGPEFLTYFQNEAQLEKSRLLSDRFSAERPKGSFSTLEIQRTEQGDSAMYLCASSPTRDSSYEQYFGPGTRLTVT.

This clone was counted a few times. The chain recombines TRBV29-1 with TRBJ1-2; no definite D call. CDR3 size: 13 residues. Looked up from germline, CDR1 is SQVTM and CDR2 is ANQGSEA. Trimming removed 0 bases at V and 2 bases at J, with 7 bases between. In DNA, the CDR3 is TGCAGCGTTGAAGATCAGCGGAACTATGGCTACACCTTC. Translating it yields CSVEDQRNYGYTF.

This clone was detected a few times. The V and J genes are TRBV5-4 and TRBJ1-4; 7 nucleotides match TRBD1. Looked up from germline, CDR1 is SGHNT and CDR2 is YYREEE (reference sequence). After removal of 0 bases from V and 3 bases from J, the junction contained 2 bases not matched to a gene. This CDR3 has 15 residues. DNA for the CDR3: TGTGCCAGCAGCTTGGCCGACAGGGCTAATGAAAAACTGTTTTTT. Protein: CASSLADRANEKLFF.

This clone has only one observation. The V gene is TRBV6-4, the J gene TRBJ1-5; D might be TRBD1 (6 bases). The CDR3 has 13 residues. The V end lost 8 bases, the J end lost 5 bases, and 13 bases lay between the germline ends. The V gene's germline CDR1 is MRHNA and CDR2 SNTAGT. The CDR3 loop is CASAPDSDQPQHF. The CDR3 coding sequence is TGTGCCAGCGCCCCGGACAGTGATCAGCCCCAGCATTTT.

This clone was observed a few times. V gene TRBV10-3 combines with J gene TRBJ1-6; possible D gene TRBD1, 6 bases. This CDR3 is 16 amino acids long. Germline lookup yields CDR1 ENHRY and CDR2 SYGVKD. Between the trimmed V and J ends, which lost 5 bases and 7 bases, there was a span of 18 bases. The CDR3 sequence: CAISSNRDTGNSPLHF. Written as DNA, the CDR3 is TGTGCCATCAGTTCCAACCGGGACACAGGCAATTCACCCCTCCACTTT.

This chain joins TRBV6-4 and TRBJ1-2, with 7 bases identical to TRBD1. The trim removed 4 bases at V and 4 bases at J, leaving 6 bases unmatched. The CDR3 loop spans 14 amino acids. Per germline, CDR1 MRHNA and CDR2 SNTAGT. The CDR3 loop is CASSVGQEAYGYTF. CDR3 in DNA: TGTGCCAGCAGTGTCGGACAGGAAGCCTATGGCTACACCTTC.

The V and J genes are TRBV5-1 and TRBJ1-1; tentative D call: TRBD1 (5 bases). The germline CDR1 and CDR2 sequences are SGHRS and YFSETQ. The CDR3 has 13 amino acids. The V and J ends lost 1 base and 10 bases respectively, with 14 bases between them. The CDR3 coding sequence is TGCGCCAGCAGCTTGAGGGGTGCGGTAGGAGCTTTCTTT. It codes for CASSLRGAVGAFF.

The chain combines TRBV5-1 with TRBJ1-5; perhaps TRBD1 as D (6 bases). The CDR3 runs to 14 residues. Trimming stripped 4 bases from V and 0 bases from J, with 8 bases between. Germline V gene data show CDR1 as SGHRS and CDR2 as YFSETQ. The chain's CDR3 is CASSRDNSNQPQHF. The CDR3 DNA sequence: TGCGCCAGCAGCAGGGACAATAGCAATCAGCCCCAGCATTTT. Complete variable domain (other parts from reference TRBV5-1 and TRBJ1-5): KAGVTQTPRYLIKTRGQQVTLSCSPISGHRSVSWYQQTPGQGLQFLFEYFSETQRNKGNFPGRFSGRQFSNSRSEMNVSTLELGDSALYLCASSRDNSNQPQHFGDGTRLSIL.

This clone was seen a few times. The rearrangement links TRBV10-2 to TRBJ2-3; 7 nucleotides align to TRBD1. This CDR3 spans 15 amino acids. The junction had 9 bases not matched to a gene; V was cut back by 6 bases and J by 3 bases. CDR1 WSHSY and CDR2 SAAADI come from the germline V gene. The CDR3 DNA is TGCGCCAGCAGGGGTACAGGGGCCGGGACAGATACGCAGTATTTT. Translation: CASRGTGAGTDTQYF.